Each of the 29 T cell receptor beta chains below was sequenced from the same sample in a study of blood T cell repertoires in COVID-19. Sequenced by immunoSEQ multiplex PCR; TCRdb stores in-frame clones only, minus some. This table holds about 59,000 clones, 75% to 95% found once. Specimen: peripheral blood. The source is a man older than 75 with acute or convalescent COVID-19.

The chain joins TRBV15 to TRBJ1-1, with 11 positions matching TRBD1. Germline values: CDR1 LNHNV, CDR2 YYDKDF (reference sequence). After removal of 5 bases from V and 5 bases from J, the junction contained 4 bases not matched to a gene. The CDR3 length is 14 residues. CDR3 sequence reads: CATSLGTGGTEAFF. As DNA, the CDR3 is TGTGCCACCAGCCTCGGGACAGGGGGGACTGAAGCTTTCTTT. Full variable domain (outside the CDR3, taken from reference TRBV15 and TRBJ1-1): DAMVIQNPRYQVTQFGKPVTLSCSQTLNHNVMYWYQQKSSQAPKLLFHYYDKDFNNEADTPDNFQSRRPNTSFCFLDIRSPGLGDTAMYLCATSLGTGGTEAFFGQGTRLTVV.

This sequence joins TRBV7-3 and TRBJ2-5; TRBD1 might be the D (5 bases). The ends were cut back, 5 bases at V and 5 bases at J, with 9 bases in the middle. The CDR3 has 12 residues. Germline values: CDR1 SGHTA, CDR2 FQGTGA. The DNA for the CDR3 is TGTGCCAGCAGCCCCAAGGGGGAGACCCAGTACTTC. Its protein product is CASSPKGETQYF.

This rearrangement joins TRBV6-1 to TRBJ1-2; D is ambiguous. CDR1 and CDR2 from the germline V gene are MNHNS and SASEGT. This CDR3 has 14 residues. The germline V and J ends were trimmed by 3 bases and 4 bases, with 12 bases remaining between them. CDR3 protein: CASSEVRTSYGYTF. The CDR3 DNA reads TGTGCCAGCAGTGAGGTCAGGACTTCCTATGGCTACACCTTC.

J is TRBJ2-5 and V is TRBV6-2 or TRBV6-3; 13 bases are a match to TRBD2. V gave up 5 bases and J gave up 7 bases; unmatched junction bases: 4. The germline gives CDR1 MNHEY, CDR2 SVGEGT. The CDR3 sequence is 14 residues long. The CDR3 region has the DNA TGTGCCAGCAGTCGACTAGCGGGGGGTCTGACCCAGTACTTC. Protein sequence: CASSRLAGGLTQYF.

This clone was observed once. The chain links TRBV2 to TRBJ2-7; 8 nucleotides agree with TRBD1. Trimming at V came to 6 bases and at J to 6 bases, leaving 13 bases not matched to a gene. This CDR3 is 15 amino acids long. Germline loops: CDR1 SNHLY, CDR2 FYNNEI. In nucleotides, the CDR3 is TGTGCCAGCAGGGCCGGGGTGCAGGGGACAGGCGAGCAGTACTTC. Its translation: CASRAGVQGTGEQYF.

This clone was observed a single time. The chain couples TRBV2 to TRBJ1-2, with D unclear. V dropped 8 bases and J dropped 3 bases, with 13 bases sitting between them. The CDR3 runs to 13 residues. Germline-derived CDR1 and CDR2 are SNHLY and FYNNEI. CDR3 in amino acids: CASCGPYDYGYTF. The CDR3 DNA reads TGTGCCAGCTGCGGGCCCTACGACTATGGCTACACCTTC.

This chain connects TRBV28 to TRBJ1-6; D gene unclear. Looked up from germline, CDR1 is MDHEN and CDR2 is SYDVKM. V was trimmed by 2 bases and J by 10 bases, leaving 6 bases between them. The length of the CDR3 is 12 residues. The CDR3, as DNA: TGTGCCAGCAGTTTAAATGGCTCACCCCTCCACTTT. Translation: CASSLNGSPLHF.

In this sample, this clone turned up a few times. The V gene is TRBV24-1, the J gene TRBJ1-2, with D possibly matching TRBD1 (6 bases). The CDR3 is 14 amino acids. The germline V and J ends were trimmed by 5 bases and 2 bases, with 11 bases remaining between them. The germline V gene has CDR1 KGHDR and CDR2 SFDVKD. The CDR3 protein is CATSGRDINYGYTF. CDR3 nucleotides: TGTGCCACCAGTGGCCGGGACATAAACTATGGCTACACCTTC.

V gene TRBV10-3 combines with J gene TRBJ2-1, with 11 bases that match TRBD1. Trimming took 0 bases from V and 6 from J; bases not matched to a gene: 7. This CDR3 comprises 17 residues. The germline CDR1 and CDR2 sequences are ENHRY and SYGVKD. CDR3 amino acids: CAISESTGTGGGNEQFF. CDR3 coding DNA: TGTGCCATCAGTGAGTCGACTGGGACAGGGGGAGGCAATGAGCAGTTCTTC.

This clone is classed as medium-sized. This CDR3 is CASSFTGASGNTIYF. The CDR3 nucleotides are TGTGCCAGCAGCTTTACAGGGGCCTCTGGAAACACCATATATTTT. This rearrangement joins TRBV7-9 to TRBJ1-3; 7 positions match TRBD1. Germline V gene lookup returns CDR1 SEHNR and CDR2 FQNEAQ (reference sequence). V lost 3 bases and J lost 0; bases outside the gene matches: 2. The CDR3 consists of 15 residues.

The V call is TRBV5-5, the J call TRBJ1-1, with a possible D match to TRBD1 (6 bases). Germline assignment: CDR1 SGHKS and CDR2 YYEKEE (reference sequence). V shed 4 bases and J shed 5 bases, with 24 bases lying between them. This CDR3 region has 17 residues. Here the CDR3 DNA reads TGTGCCAGCAGCGCGCGCCAAGTTGGGGGCGCGTGGACTGAAGCTTTCTTT. This gives the protein CASSARQVGGAWTEAFF.

This clone was seen only once. The CDR3 loop is CASTPPKGRGNYGYTF. CDR3 nucleotide sequence: TGTGCCAGCACCCCTCCGAAGGGGAGGGGGAACTATGGCTACACCTTC. The chain combines TRBV6-2 or TRBV6-3 with TRBJ1-2; D is possibly TRBD1 (6 bases). CDR3 size: 16 residues. From germline, CDR1 is MNHEY and CDR2 SVGEGT. Trimming stripped 7 bases from V and 2 bases from J, with 20 bases between.

This chain links TRBV9 with TRBJ2-3; possibly TRBD1 for D (6 bases). Germline lookup yields CDR1 SGDLS and CDR2 YYNGEE. With 4 bases removed from V and 1 base from J, the gap between germline ends came to 13 bases. The CDR3 spans 15 residues. The CDR3 nucleotides are TGTGCCAGCAGCCCGGGACACGGAGGCACAGATACGCAGTATTTT. This sequence encodes CASSPGHGGTDTQYF.

V and J are TRBV20-1 and TRBJ2-1; no clear D gene. In germline, CDR1 is DFQATT, CDR2 SNEGSKA (reference sequence). This CDR3 spans 11 amino acids. Trimming pared 7 bases from V and 9 bases from J, leaving 13 bases between. The CDR3 DNA reads TGCAGTGTTAGGATCCTGGCTGAGCAGTTCTTC. This gives the protein CSVRILAEQFF.

This rearrangement joins TRBV21-1 to TRBJ2-7; the table's D call TRBD1 went unverified against the DNA. TRBV21-1 is a listed pseudogene. The CDR3 length is 13 residues. CDR3 coding DNA: TGTGCCAGCAGCCAACGGACAGCAGCCGAGCAGTACTTC. This sequence encodes CASSQRTAAEQYF.

The chain joins TRBV30 to TRBJ2-1, with unresolved D. The CDR3 sequence is 15 residues long. V shed 1 base and J shed 3 bases, with 13 bases lying between them. Germline assignment: CDR1 GTSNPN and CDR2 SVGIG (reference sequence). CDR3 residues: CAWSGPEEYYNEQFF. The DNA for the CDR3 is TGTGCCTGGAGTGGTCCCGAGGAGTACTACAATGAGCAGTTCTTC.

The V and J genes are TRBV28 and TRBJ1-6; tentative D call: TRBD1 (6 bases). V was trimmed by 8 bases and J by 9 bases, leaving 32 bases between them. CDR1 and CDR2 from the germline V gene are MDHEN and SYDVKM. The CDR3 is 19 residues long. The CDR3, as DNA: TGTGCCAGCGCGCCGGACCTCGCTGGGGGGGCAGGGCGGACTTCACCCCTCCACTTT. Protein sequence: CASAPDLAGGAGRTSPLHF.

The chain has TRBV5-1 and TRBJ2-7; no definite D call. The CDR3 is 15 amino acids. V was cut by 1 base and J by 3 bases, with 14 bases left in between. Germline loops: CDR1 SGHRS, CDR2 YFSETQ. CDR3 nucleotides: TGCGCCAGCAGCTTGACGCTCGAAGCAGGCTACGAGCAGTACTTC. Protein product: CASSLTLEAGYEQYF.

The genes are TRBV3-1 (or the pseudogene TRBV3-2) and TRBJ1-1, with TRBD1 identical over 8 bases. With 4 bases clipped from V and 4 bases from J, the junction kept 11 bases outside the gene matches. The CDR3 totals 16 residues. The germline V gene has CDR1 LGHDT and CDR2 YNNKEL (reference sequence). CDR3 region: CASSPRGRGRRTEAFF. In DNA form, the CDR3 reads TGTGCCAGCAGCCCCCGGGGCAGGGGGCGCCGCACTGAAGCTTTCTTT.

This clone came up once. The V gene is TRBV19, the J gene TRBJ2-1, with 12 bases fitting TRBD1. The germline V gene has CDR1 LNHDA and CDR2 SQIVND (reference sequence). The CDR3 is 16 residues long. Losses at the gene ends were 5 bases for V and 10 bases for J; bases not matched to a gene: 12. The CDR3 DNA reads as TGTGCCAGTAGTGGCCTAAGGGACAGGGGGCTCAGGGAGCAGTTCTTC. It translates to CASSGLRDRGLREQFF.

The chain recombines TRBV5-1 with TRBJ1-4, with 8 bases identical to TRBD1. J was trimmed by 3 bases and V by 4 bases; bases with no gene match: 5. The CDR3 contains 15 residues. Germline lookup yields CDR1 SGHRS and CDR2 YFSETQ. This CDR3 is CASSAGGPANEKLFF. The CDR3 coding sequence is TGCGCCAGCAGCGCAGGGGGCCCGGCTAATGAAAAACTGTTTTTT.

The V and J genes are TRBV5-1 and TRBJ1-5; no reliable D call. Trimming took off 6 bases at V and 2 bases at J, with 12 bases between the two ends. Germline V lookup: CDR1 SGHRS, CDR2 YFSETQ. CDR3 length equals 14 residues. The CDR3 coding sequence is TGCGCCAGCACCATGATGGTAGGCAATCAGCCCCAGCATTTT. Protein: CASTMMVGNQPQHF.

The chain recombines TRBV21-1 with TRBJ2-1; TRBD2, the table's D call, was not compared with the DNA. TRBV21-1 is a pseudogene segment. The CDR3 contains 14 residues. CDR3 sequence: CAAHTEGFYNEQFF. The CDR3 DNA follows: TGTGCCGCCCATACGGAGGGGTTCTACAATGAGCAGTTCTTC.

The chain has TRBV11-2 and TRBJ1-6, with TRBD1 matching over 8 bases. From germline, CDR1 is SGHAT and CDR2 FQNNGV. This CDR3 region has 15 residues. The ends lost 5 bases at V and 10 bases at J; junction bases unmatched: 10. CDR3 DNA: TGTGCCAGCAGCCCGACAGGGGAGTCGAGCTCACCCCTCCACTTT. It yields the protein CASSPTGESSSPLHF.

The J gene is TRBJ2-5, the V gene TRBV2; TRBD2 matches at 12 bases. The CDR3 has 17 amino acids. The V gene's germline CDR1 is SNHLY and CDR2 FYNNEI. The V segment lost 2 bases and the J segment 9 bases; nucleotides outside the gene matches: 13. The CDR3 sequence is CASSELSTSGSLAAQYF. Written as DNA, the CDR3 is TGTGCCAGCAGTGAACTATCGACTAGCGGGAGCCTTGCGGCCCAGTACTTC.

This chain connects TRBV5-1 to TRBJ1-2; perhaps TRBD1 as D (6 bases). V lost 2 bases and J 6 bases, leaving 11 bases between the germline ends. The germline gives CDR1 SGHRS, CDR2 YFSETQ. This CDR3 is 13 amino acids long. The DNA for the CDR3 is TGCGCCAGCAGCTTAACAGGGCGGGATGGCTACACCTTC. Translation gives CASSLTGRDGYTF.

The chain combines TRBV3-1 (or the pseudogene TRBV3-2) with TRBJ2-5, with TRBD1 matching over 9 bases. Germline CDR1 is LGHDT and CDR2 is YNNKEL (reference sequence). V trimming: 0 bases; J trimming: 13 bases; junction bases outside the gene matches: 3. The CDR3 is made up of 12 amino acids. The CDR3 sequence: CASSQEDRGRYF. DNA of the CDR3: TGTGCCAGCAGCCAAGAGGACAGGGGAAGGTACTTC.

The chain combines TRBV5-1 with TRBJ1-4, with D perhaps TRBD1 (5 bases). The V gene lost 5 bases and the J gene lost 1 base, with 9 bases spanning the gap. The CDR3 is made up of 14 amino acids. Germline V CDR1 and CDR2: SGHRS, YFSETQ. The CDR3 protein is CASSLRGTNEKLFF. In nucleotides, the CDR3 is TGCGCCAGCAGTCTTAGGGGAACTAATGAAAAACTGTTTTTT.

J is TRBJ2-2 and V is TRBV7-3, with D possibly matching TRBD2 (5 bases). The germline V gene encodes CDR1 SGHTA and CDR2 FQGTGA. The V and J ends lost 3 bases and 5 bases respectively, with 13 bases between them. The CDR3 runs to 15 residues. For the CDR3, the DNA is TGTGCCAGCAGCTTGGCGAGGGTCGGTACCGGGGAGCTGTTTTTT. It encodes CASSLARVGTGELFF.